This entry lists 20 T cell receptor beta chains sequenced from one sample in a study of T-cell reconstitution after alpha-beta-depleted transplantation in children. The library targeted TCRbeta and was prepared with unique molecular identifiers. TCRdb re-analysed the PCR reads in MiXCR, keeping a single row per CDR3 protein. The table records 250,000 to 300,000 distinct CDR3 sequences, roughly a tenth of them present only once. The specimen was PBMCs, collected before TCRalphabeta/CD19-depleted stem cell transplant. Every receptor here comes from a boy under two years old with acute myeloid leukemia, due to receive a stem cell transplant.

This clonotype was seen ten or more times. This chain links TRBV13 with TRBJ2-7, with 9 bases matching TRBD1. V lost 10 bases to trimming and J lost 2 bases; unmatched junction nucleotides: 6. The CDR3 loop spans 13 amino acids. Germline V gene data show CDR1 as PRHDT and CDR2 as FYEKMQ (reference sequence). This CDR3 is CATSGTGTYEQYF. The CDR3 DNA reads as TGTGCCACCTCCGGGACAGGGACCTACGAGCAGTACTTC.

The table lists this clonotype with many counts. This rearrangement joins TRBV2 to TRBJ1-4; TRBD1 is a possible D gene (6 bases). The CDR3 extends over 14 amino acids. Germline CDR1 and CDR2: SNHLY and FYNNEI. The V gene lost 7 bases and the J gene lost 5 bases, with 14 bases spanning the gap. The CDR3 is CASIMDRLNEKLFF. The CDR3 region has the DNA TGTGCCAGCATCATGGACAGATTAAATGAAAAACTGTTTTTT.

This clonotype was picked up many times. V is TRBV5-6 and J is TRBJ1-1, with D unresolved. Per germline, CDR1 SGHDT and CDR2 YYEEEE. V shed 7 bases and J shed 0 bases, with 13 bases lying between them. This CDR3 contains 14 residues. The DNA for the CDR3 is TGTGCCAGCCTGCTTGGACCGATGAACACTGAAGCTTTCTTT. Translating gives CASLLGPMNTEAFF.

This clonotype was observed many times. J is TRBJ2-4 and V is TRBV28; a possible D gene is TRBD2 (6 bases). V was pared by 4 bases and J by 3 bases, with 13 bases between. The CDR3 is 15 amino acids. Germline V gives CDR1 MDHEN, CDR2 SYDVKM. CDR3 nucleotide sequence: TGTGCCAGCAGTTACCCCTCTAGCGTCAAAAACATTCAGTACTTC. Translating gives CASSYPSSVKNIQYF.

This clonotype was detected ten times or more. The rearrangement joins TRBV9 to TRBJ2-2; maybe TRBD1 (6 bases). The germline V gene encodes CDR1 SGDLS and CDR2 YYNGEE. Trimming cost V 3 bases and J 1 base, with 10 bases left between them. The CDR3 runs to 15 residues. CDR3 nucleotide sequence: TGTGCCAGCAGCGCGGCGACAGGGAACACCGGGGAGCTGTTTTTT. This sequence encodes CASSAATGNTGELFF.

This clonotype occurred many times. The V and J genes are TRBV24-1 and TRBJ2-3; a weak D match, TRBD1 (6 bases). Trimming removed 1 base at V and 5 bases at J, with 18 bases between. CDR1 and CDR2 from the germline V gene are KGHDR and SFDVKD. The CDR3 spans 17 residues. The CDR3 DNA is TGTGCCACCAGTGATTTAGGGACCGGGACACAGCGAGATACGCAGTATTTT. Translation: CATSDLGTGTQRDTQYF.

The V gene is TRBV7-7, the J gene TRBJ2-5; the D is unclear. Trimming took 3 bases from V and 1 from J, leaving 9 bases between them. Germline loops: CDR1 SSHAT, CDR2 FNYEAQ (reference sequence). CDR3 length: 14 residues. The CDR3 spells CASSLGGIQETQYF. CDR3 bases: TGTGCCAGCAGCTTGGGCGGTATCCAAGAGACCCAGTACTTC.

Of note for this clonotype: A much larger clone differs from this one at a single base, so this may be a read error. This sequence joins TRBV10-3 and TRBJ2-5; D could derive from TRBD1 or TRBD2 (5 bases each). This CDR3 comprises 16 residues. The germline V gene has CDR1 ENHRY and CDR2 SYGVKD. Trimming removed 6 bases from V and 2 bases from J, with 19 bases in between. The CDR3 DNA sequence: TGTGCCATCAGCCGAGGTTGGGACGCCGCACAAGAGACCCAGTACTTC. It is translated as CAISRGWDAAQETQYF.

Details on this clonotype: A much larger clone lies a single base off, so this may be a read error. The chain uses TRBV29-1 and TRBJ1-1; TRBD1 matches at 10 bases. Germline V gene sequence: CDR1 SQVTM, CDR2 ANQGSEA. The CDR3 extends over 13 amino acids. The CDR3 nucleotides are TGCAGCGTTGAGACAGGGGGCGGCACTGAAGCTTTGTTT. This codes for CSVETGGGTEALF.

In its sample, this clonotype was seen many times. V usage is TRBV20-1 and J usage is TRBJ2-1; D possibly corresponds to TRBD1 (6 bases). This CDR3 contains 15 residues. Germline CDR1 is DFQATT and CDR2 is SNEGSKA (reference sequence). Trimming removed 2 bases at V and 2 bases at J, with 13 bases between. CDR3 sequence: CSARKVGTTYNEQFF. CDR3 coding DNA: TGCAGTGCTAGAAAGGTCGGGACAACCTACAATGAGCAGTTCTTC.

The rearrangement links TRBV19 to TRBJ2-7, with D unclear. Germline V gene sequence: CDR1 LNHDA, CDR2 SQIVND (reference sequence). The CDR3 loop spans 13 amino acids. V shed 3 bases and J shed 7 bases, with 13 bases lying between them. The CDR3 nucleotides are TGTGCCAGTAGTATGGGCAGTTCTCGGGAGCAGTACTTC. Its translation is CASSMGSSREQYF.

This clonotype occurred many times. This chain joins TRBV6-5 and TRBJ2-1, with TRBD2 matching over 7 bases. Germline CDR1 MNHEY, CDR2 SVGAGI. The CDR3 covers 16 residues. The junction had 10 bases not matched to a gene; V was cut back by 2 bases and J by 6 bases. In DNA, the CDR3 is TGTGCCAGCAGTTACGGGGGAGGGCCCTCGTCCAATGAGCAGTTCTTC. This encodes CASSYGGGPSSNEQFF.

The rearrangement uses TRBV19 and TRBJ1-5, with unresolved D. Trimming took off 6 bases at V and 5 bases at J, with 8 bases between the two ends. The germline gives CDR1 LNHDA, CDR2 SQIVND (reference sequence). The CDR3 has 12 residues. The CDR3 coding sequence is TGTGCCAGTAGACAGAACGATCAGCCCCAGCATTTT. It is translated as CASRQNDQPQHF.

This clonotype appeared many times. This rearrangement joins TRBV28 to TRBJ2-3, with 9 bases that match TRBD2. Germline V CDR1 and CDR2: MDHEN, SYDVKM. CDR3 length equals 15 residues. V lost 5 bases, J lost 0 bases, and 3 bases stayed unmatched. CDR3 DNA: TGTGCCAGCAGTAGCGGGGGGCCTAGCACAGATACGCAGTATTTT. This encodes CASSSGGPSTDTQYF.

This clonotype has a count of ten or more. This chain connects TRBV7-3 to TRBJ2-3; TRBD2 matches 7 bases. Germline V lookup: CDR1 SGHTA, CDR2 FQGTGA. This CDR3 is built from 15 residues. V shed 1 base, J shed 2 bases, and the junction held 3 bases outside the gene matches. CDR3 in amino acids: CASSLSGTTTDTQYF. The CDR3 bases are TGTGCCAGCAGCTTAAGTGGGACTACCACAGATACGCAGTATTTT.

This clonotype has just a few counts. The chain is built from TRBV9 and TRBJ2-5; 8 nucleotides agree with TRBD2. The CDR3 contains 15 residues. CDR1 is SGDLS, CDR2 YYNGEE, per germline. V lost 0 bases to trimming and J lost 0 bases; unmatched junction nucleotides: 1. This chain's CDR3 is CASSVELADQETQYF. In DNA, the CDR3 is TGTGCCAGCAGCGTAGAACTAGCGGACCAAGAGACCCAGTACTTC. Drawing the rest from reference TRBV9 and TRBJ2-5, the complete variable domain is DSGVTQTPKHLITATGQRVTLRCSPRSGDLSVYWYQQSLDQGLQFLIQYYNGEERAKGNILERFSAQQFPDLHSELNLSSLELGDSALYFCASSVELADQETQYFGPGTRLLVL.

CDR3 loop: CASSLEGGEGEQYF. CDR3 coding DNA: TGTGCCAGCAGCTTAGAAGGGGGCGAGGGCGAGCAGTACTTC. V usage is TRBV11-2 and J usage is TRBJ2-7, with TRBD1 identical over 7 bases. Per the germline V gene, CDR1 is SGHAT and CDR2 is FQNNGV. V gave up 0 bases and J gave up 6 bases; unmatched junction bases: 5. The CDR3 sequence is 14 residues long.

This chain links TRBV12-3 or TRBV12-4 with TRBJ2-5; no firm D call. Trimming took 2 bases from V and 1 from J, leaving 11 bases between them. There are 15 residues in the CDR3. The CDR3: CASSLWAEVQETQYF. The CDR3 DNA follows: TGTGCCAGCAGTTTATGGGCAGAAGTCCAAGAGACCCAGTACTTC.

The sample holds a few counts of this clonotype. V gene TRBV11-1 combines with J gene TRBJ2-1; D may be TRBD1 or TRBD2 (5 bases each). Germline CDR1 reads SGHAT; CDR2 reads FQDESV (reference sequence). The CDR3 totals 14 residues. Trimming left V 3 bases short and J 3 bases short, with 9 bases between. CDR3 in amino acids: CASSFGDLYNEQFF. The CDR3, as DNA: TGTGCCAGCAGCTTCGGGGACCTCTACAATGAGCAGTTCTTC.

This clonotype was detected ten times or more. The chain joins TRBV18 to TRBJ1-2, with TRBD1 as a possible D gene (5 bases). Germline lookup yields CDR1 KGHSH and CDR2 LQKENI. There are 15 residues in the CDR3. The V end was cut by 3 bases, the J end by 4 bases, with 15 bases between. The CDR3 DNA reads TGTGCCAGCTCACCTAGCGGGACCGGACCCTATGGCTACACCTTC. It is translated as CASSPSGTGPYGYTF.